These 14 T cell receptor beta chains were all obtained from the same sample, sequenced in a study of radiation and T cells in renal cell carcinoma. Time point meaning: blood 4 weeks post-SBRT, at nephrectomy. This sample's treatment: 15 Gy SBRT to primary tumor, nephrectomy 4 weeks later. Data came from immunoSEQ multiplex PCR; TCRdb stores just in-frame clones and leaves some out. The repertoire consists of 150,000 to 200,000 clones, with about 88% occurring once and the leading ten covering approximately 10%. The starting material was blood, obtained from a patient whose treatment included radiotherapy and nephrectomy. These TCRs come from a woman aged 50 to 65 with renal cell carcinoma.

J is TRBJ1-2 and V is TRBV6-5, with 7 nucleotides matching TRBD1. V trimming: 8 bases; J trimming: 0 bases; junction bases outside the gene matches: 9. The CDR3 spans 15 residues. Per the germline V gene, CDR1 is MNHEY and CDR2 is SVGAGI. Written as DNA, the CDR3 is TGTGCCAGCTGGTACAGGGGAACAGCTAACTATGGCTACACCTTC. This encodes CASWYRGTANYGYTF.

V is TRBV9 and J is TRBJ1-6, with unresolved D. Germline CDR1 is SGDLS and CDR2 is YYNGEE. Trimming left V 3 bases short and J 4 bases short, with 5 bases between. The length of the CDR3 is 13 residues. As DNA, the CDR3 is TGTGCCAGCAGCGGGGATTATAATTCACCCCTCCACTTT. Protein sequence: CASSGDYNSPLHF. The whole variable domain, remainder taken from reference TRBV9 and TRBJ1-6, is DSGVTQTPKHLITATGQRVTLRCSPRSGDLSVYWYQQSLDQGLQFLIQYYNGEERAKGNILERFSAQQFPDLHSELNLSSLELGDSALYFCASSGDYNSPLHFGNGTRLTVT.

The V and J genes are TRBV30 and TRBJ1-6; D possibly corresponds to TRBD1 (6 bases). The CDR3 is 13 residues long. CDR1 is GTSNPN, CDR2 SVGIG, per germline (reference sequence). V lost 4 bases and J lost 5, with 9 bases in between. The CDR3 bases are TGTGCCTGGACCCGGACAGATAATTCACCCCTCCACTTT. It codes for CAWTRTDNSPLHF.

V is TRBV7-2 and J is TRBJ1-2; D is uncertain. V was cut by 4 bases and J by 4 bases, with 13 bases left in between. This CDR3 spans 14 amino acids. In germline, CDR1 is SGHTA, CDR2 FQGNSA. The CDR3 DNA is TGTGCCAGCAGCTCTGCCGGTGGATCCTATGGCTACACCTTC. Its translation is CASSSAGGSYGYTF.

The chain has TRBV19 and TRBJ2-3; 8 bases are shared with TRBD2. Per the germline V gene, CDR1 is LNHDA and CDR2 is SQIVND (reference sequence). The CDR3 is 14 amino acids. V trimming: 9 bases; J trimming: 6 bases; junction bases outside the gene matches: 11. CDR3 region: CASKAAGAWDTQYF. The CDR3 DNA sequence: TGTGCCAGCAAAGCAGCGGGGGCATGGGATACGCAGTATTTT.

The sample holds one count of this clone. J is TRBJ1-1 and V is TRBV6-5; the D gene is possibly TRBD1 (5 bases). Germline CDR1 reads MNHEY; CDR2 reads SVGAGI. The CDR3 contains 13 residues. The V gene lost 10 bases and the J gene lost 1 base, with 13 bases spanning the gap. The CDR3: CAIKRGSNTEAFF. CDR3 sequence (DNA): TGTGCCATCAAAAGGGGTTCGAACACTGAAGCTTTCTTT.

J is TRBJ1-2 and V is TRBV2, with D perhaps matching TRBD1 (5 bases). Trimming stripped 4 bases from V and 0 bases from J, with 12 bases between. Looked up from germline, CDR1 is SNHLY and CDR2 is FYNNEI. CDR3 size: 15 residues. For the CDR3, the DNA is TGTGCCAGCAGTGGTCTCAGGGCGGCTAACTATGGCTACACCTTC. Protein sequence: CASSGLRAANYGYTF.

The CDR3 protein is CASSLVVGLAKNIQYF. In DNA, the CDR3 is TGTGCCAGCAGCTTAGTGGTAGGGTTAGCCAAAAACATTCAGTACTTC. V is TRBV7-2 and J is TRBJ2-4; D remains ambiguous. V was shortened by 1 base and J by 0 bases, with 10 bases between the two germline ends. The germline V gene encodes CDR1 SGHTA and CDR2 FQGNSA. The CDR3 sequence is 16 residues long.

The rearrangement uses TRBV18 and TRBJ1-1; D ambiguous. Deletions cut 0 bases from V and 3 bases from J, with 5 bases between. The CDR3 covers 13 residues. Germline CDR1 KGHSH, CDR2 LQKENI. CDR3 sequence (DNA): TGTGCCAGCTCACCACCGGGTTACACTGAAGCTTTCTTT. Amino acid sequence: CASSPPGYTEAFF.

This chain joins TRBV6-5 and TRBJ1-2, with 9 bases lining up with TRBD1. CDR3 length: 15 amino acids. The germline V gene has CDR1 MNHEY and CDR2 SVGAGI. Trimming removed 6 bases from V and 6 bases from J; junction bases left unmatched: 11. CDR3: CASSTGGAGTNGYTF. In DNA, the CDR3 is TGTGCCAGCAGCACAGGGGGCGCAGGAACCAATGGCTACACCTTC.

This clone is a singleton in its sample. The chain links TRBV5-1 to TRBJ1-1; 7 bases fit TRBD1. With V trimmed by 3 bases and J by 6 bases, 8 bases remained unmatched. There are 14 residues in the CDR3. Germline V gene sequence: CDR1 SGHRS, CDR2 YFSETQ. The CDR3 nucleotides read TGCGCCAGCAGCTCCAGACAGGGAATCTCTGAAGCTTTCTTT. Its translation: CASSSRQGISEAFF.

The V call is TRBV9, the J call TRBJ2-3, with 9 nucleotides matching TRBD2. The CDR3 spans 19 residues. CDR1 SGDLS and CDR2 YYNGEE come from the germline V gene. The J segment lost 0 bases and the V segment lost 1 base, leaving 12 bases of the junction unmatched. Here the CDR3 DNA reads TGTGCCAGCAGCGTAAGTCCGCGAAGACTAGCGGCTAGCACAGATACGCAGTATTTT. This translates into CASSVSPRRLAASTDTQYF.

The chain carries TRBV9 and TRBJ1-1; 9 positions agree with TRBD1. CDR1 and CDR2 from the germline V gene are SGDLS and YYNGEE. The CDR3 runs to 15 residues. With 3 bases clipped from V and 2 bases from J, the junction kept 5 bases outside the gene matches. The chain's CDR3 is CASSGITGGNTEAFF. In nucleotides, the CDR3 is TGTGCCAGCAGCGGAATAACAGGGGGCAACACTGAAGCTTTCTTT. Supplemented by reference TRBV9 and TRBJ1-1, the full variable domain reads DSGVTQTPKHLITATGQRVTLRCSPRSGDLSVYWYQQSLDQGLQFLIQYYNGEERAKGNILERFSAQQFPDLHSELNLSSLELGDSALYFCASSGITGGNTEAFFGQGTRLTVV.

This clone was seen a few times. This sequence joins TRBV7-2 and TRBJ1-2; 9 bases are shared with TRBD1. Germline V gene lookup returns CDR1 SGHTA and CDR2 FQGNSA. V trimming: 4 bases; J trimming: 4 bases; junction bases outside the gene matches: 1. This CDR3 contains 13 residues. CDR3 residues: CASSSDRGYGYTF. The DNA for the CDR3 is TGTGCCAGCAGCTCGGACAGGGGCTATGGCTACACCTTC.